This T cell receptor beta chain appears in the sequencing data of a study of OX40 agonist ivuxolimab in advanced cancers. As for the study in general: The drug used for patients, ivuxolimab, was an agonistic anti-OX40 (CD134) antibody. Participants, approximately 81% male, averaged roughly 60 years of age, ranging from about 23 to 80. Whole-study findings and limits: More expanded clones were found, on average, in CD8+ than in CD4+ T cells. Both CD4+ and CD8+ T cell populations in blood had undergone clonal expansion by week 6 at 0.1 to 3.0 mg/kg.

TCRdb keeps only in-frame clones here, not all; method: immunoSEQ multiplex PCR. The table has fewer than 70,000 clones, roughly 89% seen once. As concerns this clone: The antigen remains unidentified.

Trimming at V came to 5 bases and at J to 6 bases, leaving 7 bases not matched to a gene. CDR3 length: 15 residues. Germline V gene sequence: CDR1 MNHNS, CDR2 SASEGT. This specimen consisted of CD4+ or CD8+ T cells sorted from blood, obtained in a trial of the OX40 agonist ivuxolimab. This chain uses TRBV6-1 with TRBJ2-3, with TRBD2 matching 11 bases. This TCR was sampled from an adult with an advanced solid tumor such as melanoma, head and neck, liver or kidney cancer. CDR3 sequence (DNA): TGTGCCAGCAGTAGTAGCGGGAGGGCGTGGGATACGCAGTATTTT. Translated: CASSSSGRAWDTQYF.